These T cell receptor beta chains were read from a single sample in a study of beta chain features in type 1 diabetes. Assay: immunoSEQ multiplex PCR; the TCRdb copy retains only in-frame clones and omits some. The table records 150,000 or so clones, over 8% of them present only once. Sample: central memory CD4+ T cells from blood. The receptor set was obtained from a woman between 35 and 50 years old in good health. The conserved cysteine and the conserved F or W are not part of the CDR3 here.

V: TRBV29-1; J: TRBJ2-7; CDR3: SAARDLANEQY
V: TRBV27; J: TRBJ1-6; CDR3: ASSLDRGGSPLH
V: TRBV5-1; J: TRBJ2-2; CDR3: ASSWQASSRPGELF
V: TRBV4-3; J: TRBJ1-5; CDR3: ASSQDLGATQH
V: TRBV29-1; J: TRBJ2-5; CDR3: SGGTGRGETQY
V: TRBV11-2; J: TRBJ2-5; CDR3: ASSPGSGGELETQY
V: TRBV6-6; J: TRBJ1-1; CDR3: ASRLSGANTEAF
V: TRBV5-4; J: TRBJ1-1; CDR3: ASSQGQGWGGEAF
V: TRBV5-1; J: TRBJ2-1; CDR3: ASSSDTGTHYNEQF
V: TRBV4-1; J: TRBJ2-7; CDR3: ASSQDPQGNYEQY
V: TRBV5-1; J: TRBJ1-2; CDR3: ASSLGESYGYT
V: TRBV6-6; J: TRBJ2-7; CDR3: ASSYLAGVTYEQY
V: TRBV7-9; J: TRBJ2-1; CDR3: ASSLTGYEQF
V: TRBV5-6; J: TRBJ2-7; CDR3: ASSLGPREVYEQY
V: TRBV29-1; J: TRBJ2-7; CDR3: SGGQGQDEQY
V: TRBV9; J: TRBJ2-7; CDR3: ASSVAVGREEQY
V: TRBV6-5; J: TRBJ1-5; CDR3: ASSYSGMGNQPQH
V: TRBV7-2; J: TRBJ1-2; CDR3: ASSPPGQGSANYGYT
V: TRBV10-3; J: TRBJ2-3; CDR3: AISDGGSTDTQY
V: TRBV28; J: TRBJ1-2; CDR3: ASSLGRAGYGYT
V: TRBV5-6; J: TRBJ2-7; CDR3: ATRVKGGVYEQY
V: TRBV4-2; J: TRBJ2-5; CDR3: ASSQGGGGAETQY
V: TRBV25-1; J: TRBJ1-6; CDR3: ASNTWGRGDLGSPLH
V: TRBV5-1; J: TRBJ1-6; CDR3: ASRPDMNSPLH
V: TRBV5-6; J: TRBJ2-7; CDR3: ASRYTGGVLDEQY
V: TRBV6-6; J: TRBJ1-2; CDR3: ASKDTNYGYT
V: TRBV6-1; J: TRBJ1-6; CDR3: ASSEGQASPLH
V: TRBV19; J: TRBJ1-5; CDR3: ASSLQGGFKPQH
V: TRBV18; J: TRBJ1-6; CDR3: ASSGDSGNSPLH
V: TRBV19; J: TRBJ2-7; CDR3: ASSPSMRGAPSYEQY
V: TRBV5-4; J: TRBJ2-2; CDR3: ASSRTGTGGFVGELF
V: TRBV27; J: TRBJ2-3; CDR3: ASRLTSGGADTQY
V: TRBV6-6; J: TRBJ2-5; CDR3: ASSYSYSTGSETQY
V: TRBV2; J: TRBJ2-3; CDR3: ASSDGTGSTDTQY
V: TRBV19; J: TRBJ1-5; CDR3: ASIGDPREVSNQPQH
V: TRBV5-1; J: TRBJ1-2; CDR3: ASSLTPRGLGYT
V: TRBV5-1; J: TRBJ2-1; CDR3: ASSFSGGAGNEQF
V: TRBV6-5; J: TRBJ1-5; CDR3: ASSFTGDGNQPQH
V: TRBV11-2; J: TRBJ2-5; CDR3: ASSVWTQAGETQY
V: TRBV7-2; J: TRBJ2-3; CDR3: ASSVSGGSTDTQY
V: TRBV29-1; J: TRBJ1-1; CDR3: SVNRGPTEAF
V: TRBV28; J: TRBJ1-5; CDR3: ASSDRGNQPQH
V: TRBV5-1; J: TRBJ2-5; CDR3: ASSVRQGTETQY
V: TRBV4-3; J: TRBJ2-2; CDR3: ASSQDRSGGTYTGELF
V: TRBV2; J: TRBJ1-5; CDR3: ASSAAGTGGFQPQH
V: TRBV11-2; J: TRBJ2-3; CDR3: ASSSGQSTDTQY
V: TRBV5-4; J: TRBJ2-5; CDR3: ASSPSGGLGETQY
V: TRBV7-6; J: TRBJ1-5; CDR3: ASSLGDRGRGQPQH
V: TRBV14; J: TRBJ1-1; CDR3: ASSQDRGSMTEAF
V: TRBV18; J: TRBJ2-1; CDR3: ASSETGPRYNEQF
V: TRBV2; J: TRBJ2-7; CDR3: ASSETGRISYEQY